The 10 T cell receptor beta chains listed next were all sequenced from one sample in a study of T cell responses to AZD1222 COVID-19 vaccine. Sequencing was performed with immunoSEQ multiplex PCR; in TCRdb, only in-frame clones are kept and a portion is missing. The sample lists approximately 150,000 clones, about nine tenths occurring once. Source: peripheral blood, taken 28 days after the second AZD1222 dose. These receptors were collected from an adult who received the AZD1222 COVID-19 vaccine.

The V call is TRBV7-2, the J call TRBJ1-3; D is unresolved. CDR1 and CDR2 from the germline V gene are SGHTA and FQGNSA. With 1 base removed from V and 1 base from J, the gap between germline ends came to 5 bases. This CDR3 comprises 14 residues. This CDR3 is CASSLVGSGNTIYF. DNA of the CDR3: TGTGCCAGCAGCTTAGTCGGGTCTGGAAACACCATATATTTT.

This chain links TRBV6-1 with TRBJ2-5; the D is unclear. CDR1 is MNHNS and CDR2 is SASEGT in the germline V gene. The V gene lost 8 bases and the J gene lost 4 bases, with 17 bases spanning the gap. The length of the CDR3 is 14 residues. Here the CDR3 DNA reads TGTGCCAGCGGGCGGACCGCAGGTGGAGAGACCCAGTACTTC. This codes for CASGRTAGGETQYF.

The chain has TRBV2 and TRBJ2-3; D unclear. Per germline, CDR1 SNHLY and CDR2 FYNNEI. V dropped 3 bases and J dropped 5 bases, with 15 bases sitting between them. The CDR3 has 15 amino acids. The CDR3 nucleotides read TGTGCCAGCAGTGAGGGGTATGGGCTCGGAGATACGCAGTATTTT. It specifies CASSEGYGLGDTQYF.

This rearrangement joins TRBV27 to TRBJ2-1, with 10 nucleotides matching TRBD2. CDR1 is MNHEY and CDR2 is SMNVEV in the germline V gene (reference sequence). This CDR3 comprises 15 residues. The J segment lost 8 bases and the V segment lost 0 bases, leaving 4 bases of the junction unmatched. CDR3 protein: CASSLSLAGEYEQFF. The DNA for the CDR3 is TGTGCCAGCAGTTTATCCCTAGCGGGAGAATATGAGCAGTTCTTC.

This chain links TRBV19 with TRBJ2-5, with 13 bases aligning to TRBD2. In germline, CDR1 is LNHDA, CDR2 SQIVND (reference sequence). V dropped 2 bases and J dropped 3; count of bases not matched to a gene: 3. The CDR3 spans 16 residues. The CDR3 DNA reads TGTGCCAGTAGTATATTGGGGACTAGCGGGGAAGAGACCCAGTACTTC. Its translation: CASSILGTSGEETQYF.

The J gene is TRBJ2-2, the V gene TRBV7-6; 9 nucleotides line up with TRBD2. Germline CDR1 reads SGHVS; CDR2 reads FNYEAQ. This CDR3 has 18 residues. After removal of 0 bases from V and 5 bases from J, the junction contained 10 bases not matched to a gene. CDR3 coding DNA: TGTGCCAGCAGCTTAGCGGCTCACGTAAGCGGGAGGACCGGGGAGCTGTTTTTT. Protein: CASSLAAHVSGRTGELFF. The full variable domain, its missing parts supplied by reference TRBV7-6 and TRBJ2-2, is GAGVSQSPRYKVTKRGQDVALRCDPISGHVSLYWYRQALGQGPEFLTYFNYEAQQDKSGLPNDRFSAERPEGSISTLTIQRTEQRDSAMYRCASSLAAHVSGRTGELFFGEGSRLTVL.

J is TRBJ1-5 and V is TRBV5-6; D call uncertain. CDR3 length: 15 amino acids. Trimming left V 2 bases short and J 6 bases short, with 15 bases between. The germline V gene has CDR1 SGHDT and CDR2 YYEEEE. CDR3 DNA: TGTGCCAGCAGCTTTTGGGCCGGGAGTTTTCAGCCCCAGCATTTT. Protein product: CASSFWAGSFQPQHF.

This sequence joins TRBV27 and TRBJ1-5; tentatively, D is TRBD1 (5 bases). The length of the CDR3 is 14 residues. Trimming pared 3 bases from V and 6 bases from J, leaving 12 bases between. CDR1 and CDR2 from the germline V gene are MNHEY and SMNVEV (reference sequence). The CDR3 sequence: CASSFLGGAQPQHF. The CDR3 nucleotides are TGTGCCAGCAGTTTCCTCGGGGGAGCTCAGCCCCAGCATTTT.

The chain uses TRBV21-1 and TRBJ1-3; TRBD1, as called in the table, went unchecked against the DNA. TRBV21-1 represents a pseudogene. The CDR3 extends over 15 amino acids. The CDR3 spells CASIGRVSFGNTIYF. In DNA, the CDR3 is TGTGCCAGCATCGGCAGGGTAAGTTTTGGAAACACCATATATTTT.

This chain joins TRBV5-1 and TRBJ2-7; 9 nucleotides align to TRBD1. The CDR3 sequence is 17 residues long. CDR1 is SGHRS and CDR2 is YFSETQ in the germline V gene. Trimming cost V 4 bases and J 3 bases; bases outside gene matches: 14. The CDR3: CASSLSPPGTGNYEQYF. The CDR3 bases are TGCGCCAGCAGCCTGAGTCCGCCAGGGACAGGGAACTACGAGCAGTACTTC.